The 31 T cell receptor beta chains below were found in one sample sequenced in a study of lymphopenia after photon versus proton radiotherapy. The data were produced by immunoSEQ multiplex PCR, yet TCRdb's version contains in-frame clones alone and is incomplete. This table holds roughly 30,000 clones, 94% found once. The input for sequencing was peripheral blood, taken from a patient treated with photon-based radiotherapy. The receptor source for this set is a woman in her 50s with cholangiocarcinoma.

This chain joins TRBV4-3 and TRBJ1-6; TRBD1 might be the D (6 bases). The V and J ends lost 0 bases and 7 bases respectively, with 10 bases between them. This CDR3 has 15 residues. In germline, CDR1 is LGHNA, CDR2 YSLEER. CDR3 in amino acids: CASSQESQGNSPLHF. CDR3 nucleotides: TGCGCCAGCAGCCAAGAAAGCCAGGGGAATTCACCCCTCCACTTT.

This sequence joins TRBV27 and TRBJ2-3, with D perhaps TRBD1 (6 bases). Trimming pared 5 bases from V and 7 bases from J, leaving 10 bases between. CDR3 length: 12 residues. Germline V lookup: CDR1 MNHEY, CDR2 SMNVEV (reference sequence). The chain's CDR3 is CASSPQGHTQYF. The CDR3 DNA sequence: TGTGCCAGCAGTCCACAGGGCCATACGCAGTATTTT.

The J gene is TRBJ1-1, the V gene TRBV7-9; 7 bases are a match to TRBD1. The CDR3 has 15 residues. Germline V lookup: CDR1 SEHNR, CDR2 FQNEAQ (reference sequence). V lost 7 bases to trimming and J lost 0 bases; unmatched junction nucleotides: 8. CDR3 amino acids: CASNPGQSLNTEAFF. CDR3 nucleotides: TGTGCCAGCAATCCGGGACAGAGCCTGAACACTGAAGCTTTCTTT.

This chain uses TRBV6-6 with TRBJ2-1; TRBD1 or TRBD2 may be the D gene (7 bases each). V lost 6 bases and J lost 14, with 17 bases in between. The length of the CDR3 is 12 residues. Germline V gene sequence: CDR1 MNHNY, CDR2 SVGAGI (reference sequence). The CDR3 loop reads CASSPGEGAKFF. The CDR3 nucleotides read TGTGCCAGCAGCCCTGGGGAGGGGGCCAAGTTCTTC.

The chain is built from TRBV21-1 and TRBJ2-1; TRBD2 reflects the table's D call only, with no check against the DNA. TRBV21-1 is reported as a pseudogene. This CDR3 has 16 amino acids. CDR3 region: CASRSGASGCYNEQFF. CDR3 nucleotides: TGTGCCAGCAGGTCGGGAGCTAGCGGATGTTACAATGAGCAGTTCTTC.

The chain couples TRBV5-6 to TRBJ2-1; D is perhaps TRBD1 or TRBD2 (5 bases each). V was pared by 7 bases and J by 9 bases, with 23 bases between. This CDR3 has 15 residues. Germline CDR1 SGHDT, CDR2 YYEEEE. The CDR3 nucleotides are TGTGCCAGCTCGTCTTTAGGGACGAATCGCCGTGAGCAGTTCTTC. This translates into CASSSLGTNRREQFF.

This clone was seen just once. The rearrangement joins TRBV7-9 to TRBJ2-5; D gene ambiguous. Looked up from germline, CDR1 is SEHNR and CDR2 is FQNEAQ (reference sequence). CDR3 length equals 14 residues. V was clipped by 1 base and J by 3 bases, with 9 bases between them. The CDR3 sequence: CASSLEPRKETQYF. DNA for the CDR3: TGTGCCAGCAGCTTAGAACCGCGAAAAGAGACCCAGTACTTC.

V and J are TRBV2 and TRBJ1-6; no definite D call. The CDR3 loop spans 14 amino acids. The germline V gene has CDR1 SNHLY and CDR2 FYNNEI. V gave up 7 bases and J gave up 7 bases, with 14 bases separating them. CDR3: CASNSRVGNSPLHF. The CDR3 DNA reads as TGTGCCAGCAACTCACGGGTGGGGAATTCACCCCTCCACTTT.

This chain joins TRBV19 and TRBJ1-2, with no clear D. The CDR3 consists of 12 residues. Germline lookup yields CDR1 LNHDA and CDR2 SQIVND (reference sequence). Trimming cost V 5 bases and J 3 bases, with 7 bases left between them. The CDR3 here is CASSFGYYGYTF. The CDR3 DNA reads TGTGCCAGTAGTTTCGGCTACTATGGCTACACCTTC.

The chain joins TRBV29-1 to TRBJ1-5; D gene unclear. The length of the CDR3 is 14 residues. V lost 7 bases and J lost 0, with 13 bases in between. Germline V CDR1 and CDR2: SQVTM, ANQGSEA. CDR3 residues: CSAQLSGSNQPQHF. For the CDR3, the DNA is TGCAGCGCCCAACTAAGTGGTAGCAATCAGCCCCAGCATTTT. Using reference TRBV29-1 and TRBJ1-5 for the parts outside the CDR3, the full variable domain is SAVISQKPSRDICQRGTSLTIQCQVDSQVTMMFWYRQQPGQSLTLIATANQGSEATYESGFVIDKFPISRPNLTFSTLTVSNMSPEDSSIYLCSAQLSGSNQPQHFGDGTRLSIL.

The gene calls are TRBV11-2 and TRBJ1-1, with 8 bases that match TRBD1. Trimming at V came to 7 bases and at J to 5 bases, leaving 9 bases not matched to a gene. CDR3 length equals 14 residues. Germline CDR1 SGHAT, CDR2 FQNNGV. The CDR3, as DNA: TGTGCCAGCACGCCAACAGGGGGGTGGACTGAAGCTTTCTTT. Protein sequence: CASTPTGGWTEAFF.

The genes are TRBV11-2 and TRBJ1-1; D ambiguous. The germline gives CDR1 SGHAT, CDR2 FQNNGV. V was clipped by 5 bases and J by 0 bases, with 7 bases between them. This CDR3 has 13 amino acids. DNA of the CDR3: TGTGCCAGCAGCAATCACTTGAACACTGAAGCTTTCTTT. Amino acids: CASSNHLNTEAFF.

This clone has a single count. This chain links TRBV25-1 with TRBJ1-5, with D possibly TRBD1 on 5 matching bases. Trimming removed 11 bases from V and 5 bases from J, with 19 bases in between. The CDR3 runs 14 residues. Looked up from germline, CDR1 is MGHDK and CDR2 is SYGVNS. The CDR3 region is CASLTWGSHQPQHF. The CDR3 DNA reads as TGTGCCTCCCTTACATGGGGCAGCCATCAGCCCCAGCATTTT.

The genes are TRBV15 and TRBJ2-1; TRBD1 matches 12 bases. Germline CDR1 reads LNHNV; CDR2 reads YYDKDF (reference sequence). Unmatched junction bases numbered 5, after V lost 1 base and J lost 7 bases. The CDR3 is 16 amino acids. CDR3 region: CATSRVAGQGANEQFF. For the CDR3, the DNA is TGTGCCACCAGCAGAGTAGCGGGACAGGGGGCAAATGAGCAGTTCTTC.

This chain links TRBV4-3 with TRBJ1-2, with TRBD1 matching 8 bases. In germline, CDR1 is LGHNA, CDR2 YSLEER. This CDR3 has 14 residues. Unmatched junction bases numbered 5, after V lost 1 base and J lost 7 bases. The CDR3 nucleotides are TGCGCCAGCAGCCAAGGGCAGGGGGCTATTGGCTACACCTTC. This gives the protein CASSQGQGAIGYTF.

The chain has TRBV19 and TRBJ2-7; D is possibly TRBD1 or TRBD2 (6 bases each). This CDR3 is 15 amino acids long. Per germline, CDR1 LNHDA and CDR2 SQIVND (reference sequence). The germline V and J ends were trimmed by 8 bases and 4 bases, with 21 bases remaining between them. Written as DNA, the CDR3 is TGTGCCAGTGGGGGGCCGGACACCGGTCGGTACGAGCAGTACTTC. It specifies CASGGPDTGRYEQYF.

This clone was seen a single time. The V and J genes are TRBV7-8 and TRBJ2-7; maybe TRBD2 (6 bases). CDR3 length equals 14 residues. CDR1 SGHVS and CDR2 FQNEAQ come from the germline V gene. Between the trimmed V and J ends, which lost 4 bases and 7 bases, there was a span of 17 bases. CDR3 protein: CASSSRDFHSEQYF. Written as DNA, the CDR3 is TGTGCCAGCAGCTCCAGGGACTTCCATTCGGAGCAGTACTTC.

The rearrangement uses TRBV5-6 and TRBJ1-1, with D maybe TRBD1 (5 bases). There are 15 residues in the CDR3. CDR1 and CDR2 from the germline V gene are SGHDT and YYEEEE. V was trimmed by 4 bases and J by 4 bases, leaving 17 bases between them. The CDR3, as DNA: TGTGCCAGCAGCGCCCGACAGTTCGGGGGCACTGAAGCTTTCTTT. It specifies CASSARQFGGTEAFF.

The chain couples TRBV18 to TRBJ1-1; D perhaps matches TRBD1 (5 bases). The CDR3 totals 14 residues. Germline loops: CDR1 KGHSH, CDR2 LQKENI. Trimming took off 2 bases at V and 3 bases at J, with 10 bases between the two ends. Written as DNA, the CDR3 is TGTGCCAGCTCACCAGTGAAAGGGGACACTGAAGCTTTCTTT. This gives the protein CASSPVKGDTEAFF.

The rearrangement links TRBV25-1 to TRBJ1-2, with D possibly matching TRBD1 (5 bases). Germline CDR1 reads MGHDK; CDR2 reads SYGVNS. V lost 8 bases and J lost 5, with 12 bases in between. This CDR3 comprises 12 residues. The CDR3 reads CASRAGEYGYTF. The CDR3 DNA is TGTGCCAGCCGGGCGGGGGAATATGGCTACACCTTC.

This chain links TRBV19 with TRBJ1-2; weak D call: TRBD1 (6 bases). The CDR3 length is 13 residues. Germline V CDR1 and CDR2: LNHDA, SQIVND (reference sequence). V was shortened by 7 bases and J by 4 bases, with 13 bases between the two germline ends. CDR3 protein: CASIGRGFYGYTF. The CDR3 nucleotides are TGTGCCAGTATCGGCAGGGGATTCTATGGCTACACCTTC.

CDR3 nucleotides: TGTGCCAGCAGTTTATCCTCGGGCAGGGGTGCTGAAGCTTTCTTT. Its translation is CASSLSSGRGAEAFF. V usage is TRBV28 and J usage is TRBJ1-1, with a tentative D call TRBD1 (6 bases). CDR3 size: 15 residues. Trimming took 1 base from V and 6 from J, leaving 15 bases between them. Germline V gene data show CDR1 as MDHEN and CDR2 as SYDVKM.

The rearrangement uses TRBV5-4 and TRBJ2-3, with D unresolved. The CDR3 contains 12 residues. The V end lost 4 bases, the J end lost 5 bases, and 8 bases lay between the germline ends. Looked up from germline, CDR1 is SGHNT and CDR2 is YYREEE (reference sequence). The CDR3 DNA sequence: TGTGCCAGCAGCACCCCCAGAGATACGCAGTATTTT. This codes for CASSTPRDTQYF.

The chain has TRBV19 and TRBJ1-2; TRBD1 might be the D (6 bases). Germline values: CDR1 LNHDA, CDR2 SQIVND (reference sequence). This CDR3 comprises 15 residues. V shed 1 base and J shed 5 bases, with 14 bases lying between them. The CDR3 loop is CASSIAGQKGYGYTF. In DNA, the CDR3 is TGTGCCAGTAGTATAGCCGGACAGAAGGGGTATGGCTACACCTTC.

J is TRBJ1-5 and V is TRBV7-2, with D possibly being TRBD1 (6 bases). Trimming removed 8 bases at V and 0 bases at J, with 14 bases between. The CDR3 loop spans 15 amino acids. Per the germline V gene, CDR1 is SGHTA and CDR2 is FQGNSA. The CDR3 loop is CASRPGGYSNQPQHF. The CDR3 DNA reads TGTGCCAGCCGTCCCGGGGGCTATAGCAATCAGCCCCAGCATTTT.

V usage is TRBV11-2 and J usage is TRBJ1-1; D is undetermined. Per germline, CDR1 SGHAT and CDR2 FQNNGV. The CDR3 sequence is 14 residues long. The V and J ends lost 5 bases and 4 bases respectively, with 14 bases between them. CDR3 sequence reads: CASSPEWGGTEAFF. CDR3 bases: TGTGCCAGCAGCCCTGAATGGGGAGGCACTGAAGCTTTCTTT. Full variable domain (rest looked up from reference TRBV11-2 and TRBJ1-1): EAGVAQSPRYKIIEKRQSVAFWCNPISGHATLYWYQQILGQGPKLLIQFQNNGVVDDSQLPKDRFSAERLKGVDSTLKIQPAKLEDSAVYLCASSPEWGGTEAFFGQGTRLTVV.

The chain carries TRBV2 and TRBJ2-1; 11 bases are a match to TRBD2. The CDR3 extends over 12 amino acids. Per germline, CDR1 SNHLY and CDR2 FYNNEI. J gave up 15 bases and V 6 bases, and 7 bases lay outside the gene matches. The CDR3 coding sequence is TGTGCCAGCAGCCCGGGACTAGCGGTTCCGTTCTTC. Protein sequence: CASSPGLAVPFF.

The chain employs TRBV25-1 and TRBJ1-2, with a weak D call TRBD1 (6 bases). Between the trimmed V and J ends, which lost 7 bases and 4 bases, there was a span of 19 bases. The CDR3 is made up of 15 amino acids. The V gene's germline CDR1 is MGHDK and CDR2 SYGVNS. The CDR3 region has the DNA TGTGCCAGCACGGCGGGGGGGCGCGTCGGCTATGGCTACACCTTC. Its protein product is CASTAGGRVGYGYTF.

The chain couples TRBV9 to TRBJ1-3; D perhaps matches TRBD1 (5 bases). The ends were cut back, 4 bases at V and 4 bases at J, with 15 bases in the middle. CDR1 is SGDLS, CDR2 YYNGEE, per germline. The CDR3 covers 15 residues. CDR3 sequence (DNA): TGTGCCAGCAGCCCTCTTGGGGGAGCAGGAAACACCATATATTTT. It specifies CASSPLGGAGNTIYF.

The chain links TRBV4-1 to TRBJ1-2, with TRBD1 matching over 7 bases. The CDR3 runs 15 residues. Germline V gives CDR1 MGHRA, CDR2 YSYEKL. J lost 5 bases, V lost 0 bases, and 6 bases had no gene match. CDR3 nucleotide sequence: TGCGCCAGCAGCCAAGATGGGGACAGTGTATATGGCTACACCTTC. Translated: CASSQDGDSVYGYTF.

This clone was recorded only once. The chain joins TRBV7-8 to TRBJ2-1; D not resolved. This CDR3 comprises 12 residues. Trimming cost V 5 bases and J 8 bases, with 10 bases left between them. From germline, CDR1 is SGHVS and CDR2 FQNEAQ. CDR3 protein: CASSRTPYEQFF. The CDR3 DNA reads TGTGCCAGCAGCCGAACTCCCTATGAGCAGTTCTTC.